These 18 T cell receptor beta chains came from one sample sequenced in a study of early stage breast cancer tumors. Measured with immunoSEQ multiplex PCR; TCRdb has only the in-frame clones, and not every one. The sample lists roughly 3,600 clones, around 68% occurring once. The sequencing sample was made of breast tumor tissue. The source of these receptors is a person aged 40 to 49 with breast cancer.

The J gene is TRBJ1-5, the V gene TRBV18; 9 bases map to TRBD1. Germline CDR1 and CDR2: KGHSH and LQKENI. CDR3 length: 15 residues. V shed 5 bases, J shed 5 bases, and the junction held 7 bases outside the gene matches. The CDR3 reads CASSVATGGYQPQHF. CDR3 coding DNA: TGTGCCAGCTCAGTCGCAACAGGGGGCTATCAGCCCCAGCATTTT.

The CDR3 here is CASKGGYGYTF. The CDR3 DNA reads as TGTGCCAGTAAAGGGGGTTATGGCTACACCTTC. V is TRBV19 and J is TRBJ1-2, with TRBD1 as a possible D gene (6 bases). The germline V gene has CDR1 LNHDA and CDR2 SQIVND (reference sequence). The CDR3 covers 11 residues. The V gene lost 7 bases and the J gene lost 5 bases, with 8 bases spanning the gap.

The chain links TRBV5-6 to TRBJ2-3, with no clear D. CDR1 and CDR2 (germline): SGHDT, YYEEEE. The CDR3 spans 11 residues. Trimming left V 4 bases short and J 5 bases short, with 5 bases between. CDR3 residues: CASSLGDTQYF. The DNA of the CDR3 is TGTGCCAGCAGCCTTGGAGATACGCAGTATTTT. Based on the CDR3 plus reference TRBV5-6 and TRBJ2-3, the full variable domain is DAGVTQSPTHLIKTRGQQVTLRCSPKSGHDTVSWYQQALGQGPQFIFQYYEEEERQRGNFPDRFSGHQFPNYSSELNVNALLLGDSALYLCASSLGDTQYFGPGTRLTVL.

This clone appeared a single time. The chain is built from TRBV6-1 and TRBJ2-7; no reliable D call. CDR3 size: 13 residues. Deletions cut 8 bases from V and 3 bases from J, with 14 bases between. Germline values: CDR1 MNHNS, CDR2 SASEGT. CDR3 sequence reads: CASGLSRNYEQYF. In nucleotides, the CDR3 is TGTGCCAGCGGTTTGTCTAGGAACTACGAGCAGTACTTC.

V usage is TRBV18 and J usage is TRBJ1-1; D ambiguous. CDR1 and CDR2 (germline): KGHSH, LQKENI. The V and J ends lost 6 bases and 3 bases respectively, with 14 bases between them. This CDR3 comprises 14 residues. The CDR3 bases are TGTGCCAGCTCGACCCAAGGACTGGACACTGAAGCTTTCTTT. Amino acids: CASSTQGLDTEAFF.

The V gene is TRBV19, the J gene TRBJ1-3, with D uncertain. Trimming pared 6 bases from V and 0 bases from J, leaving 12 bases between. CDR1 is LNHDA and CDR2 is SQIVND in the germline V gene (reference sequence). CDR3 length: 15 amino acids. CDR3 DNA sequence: TGTGCCAGTAGCCATCTCCGGGCCTCTGGAAACACCATATATTTT. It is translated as CASSHLRASGNTIYF.

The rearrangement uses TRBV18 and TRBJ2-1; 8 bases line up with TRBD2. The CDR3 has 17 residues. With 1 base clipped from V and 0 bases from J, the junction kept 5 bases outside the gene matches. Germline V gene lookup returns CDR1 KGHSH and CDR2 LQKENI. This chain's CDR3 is CASSPRERGISYNEQFF. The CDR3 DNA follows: TGTGCCAGCTCACCACGGGAGCGGGGGATCTCCTACAATGAGCAGTTCTTC.

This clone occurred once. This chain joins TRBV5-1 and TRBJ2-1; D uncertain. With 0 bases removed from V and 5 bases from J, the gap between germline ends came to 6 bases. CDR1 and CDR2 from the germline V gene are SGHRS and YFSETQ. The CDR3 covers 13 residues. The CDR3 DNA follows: TGCGCCAGCAGCTTGGAACAGAACAATGAGCAGTTCTTC. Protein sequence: CASSLEQNNEQFF.

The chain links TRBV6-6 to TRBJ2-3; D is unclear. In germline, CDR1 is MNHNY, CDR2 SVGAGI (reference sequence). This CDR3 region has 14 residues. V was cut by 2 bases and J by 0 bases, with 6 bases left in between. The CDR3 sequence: CASSYEVSTDTQYF. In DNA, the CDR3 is TGTGCCAGCAGTTACGAGGTCAGCACAGATACGCAGTATTTT.

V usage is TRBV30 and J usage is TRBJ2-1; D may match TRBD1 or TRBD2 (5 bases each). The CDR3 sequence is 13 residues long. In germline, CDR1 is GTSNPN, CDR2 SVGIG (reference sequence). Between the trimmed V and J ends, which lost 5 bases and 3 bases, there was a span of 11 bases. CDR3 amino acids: CAWEGTNYNEQFF. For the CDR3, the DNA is TGTGCCTGGGAAGGGACCAACTACAATGAGCAGTTCTTC.

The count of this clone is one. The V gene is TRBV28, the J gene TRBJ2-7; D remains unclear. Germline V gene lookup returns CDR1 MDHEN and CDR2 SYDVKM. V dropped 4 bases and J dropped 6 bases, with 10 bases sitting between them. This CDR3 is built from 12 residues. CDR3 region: CASSSPTGEQYF. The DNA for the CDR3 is TGTGCCAGCAGTTCCCCCACCGGCGAGCAGTACTTC. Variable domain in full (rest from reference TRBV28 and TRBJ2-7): DVKVTQSSRYLVKRTGEKVFLECVQDMDHENMFWYRQDPGLGLRLIYFSYDVKMKEKGDIPEGYSVSREKKERFSLILESASTNQTSMYLCASSSPTGEQYFGPGTRLTVT.

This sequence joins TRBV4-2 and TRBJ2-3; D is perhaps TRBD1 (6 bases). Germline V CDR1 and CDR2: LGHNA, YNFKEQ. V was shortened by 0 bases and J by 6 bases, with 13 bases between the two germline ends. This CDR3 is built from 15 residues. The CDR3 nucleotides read TGTGCCAGCAGCCAAGATATAGGGGGTATGGATACGCAGTATTTT. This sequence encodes CASSQDIGGMDTQYF.

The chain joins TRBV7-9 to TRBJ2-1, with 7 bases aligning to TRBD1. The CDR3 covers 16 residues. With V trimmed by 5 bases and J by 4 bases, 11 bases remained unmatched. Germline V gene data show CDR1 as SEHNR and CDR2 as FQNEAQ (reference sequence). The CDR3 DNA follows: TGTGCCAGCAGCCCGGTGAGAGGGGGCCTATACAATGAGCAGTTCTTC. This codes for CASSPVRGGLYNEQFF.

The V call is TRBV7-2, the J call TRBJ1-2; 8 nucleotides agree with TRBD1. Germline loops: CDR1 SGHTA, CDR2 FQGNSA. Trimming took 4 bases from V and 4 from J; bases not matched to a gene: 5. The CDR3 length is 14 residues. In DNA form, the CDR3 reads TGTGCCAGCAGCTGGACAGGGACGAGCTATGGCTACACCTTC. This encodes CASSWTGTSYGYTF.

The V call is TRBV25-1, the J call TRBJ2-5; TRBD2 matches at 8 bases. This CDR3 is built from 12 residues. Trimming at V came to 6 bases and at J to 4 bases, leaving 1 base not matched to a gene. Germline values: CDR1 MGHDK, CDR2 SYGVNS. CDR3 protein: CASRTSGETQYF. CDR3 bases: TGTGCCAGCAGAACTAGCGGAGAGACCCAGTACTTC.

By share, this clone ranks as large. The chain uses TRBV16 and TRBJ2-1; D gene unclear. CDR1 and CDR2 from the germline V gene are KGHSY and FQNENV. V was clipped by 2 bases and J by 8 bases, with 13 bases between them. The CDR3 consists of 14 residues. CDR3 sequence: CASSQASSKDEQFF. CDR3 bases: TGTGCCAGCAGCCAAGCCTCCAGCAAGGATGAGCAGTTCTTC. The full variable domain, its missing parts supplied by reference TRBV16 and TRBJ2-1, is GEEVAQTPKHLVRGEGQKAKLYCAPIKGHSYVFWYQQVLKNEFKFLISFQNENVFDETGMPKERFSAKCLPNSPCSLEIQATKLEDSAVYFCASSQASSKDEQFFGPGTRLTVL.

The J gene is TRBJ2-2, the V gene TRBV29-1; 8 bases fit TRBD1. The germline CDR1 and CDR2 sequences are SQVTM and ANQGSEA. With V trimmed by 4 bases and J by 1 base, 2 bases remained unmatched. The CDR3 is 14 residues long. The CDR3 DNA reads TGCAGCGTTGGACAGGGGAGGAACACCGGGGAGCTGTTTTTT. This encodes CSVGQGRNTGELFF.

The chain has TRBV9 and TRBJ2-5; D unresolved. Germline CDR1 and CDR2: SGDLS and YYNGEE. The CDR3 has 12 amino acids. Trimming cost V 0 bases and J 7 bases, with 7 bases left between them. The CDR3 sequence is CASSVASRTQYF. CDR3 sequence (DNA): TGTGCCAGCAGCGTAGCTTCTAGGACCCAGTACTTC.